This T cell receptor (beta chain) was sequenced during a study of blood T cell repertoires in COVID-19. Method: immunoSEQ multiplex PCR; TCRdb's copy keeps in-frame clones and lacks some. The sample has some 27,000 clones; around 63% are singletons. This CDR3 region has 15 residues. The germline V gene has CDR1 SGHAT and CDR2 FQNNGV. V lost 5 bases and J lost 2; bases outside the gene matches: 6. V gene TRBV11-2 combines with J gene TRBJ2-3; 8 bases fit TRBD1. The TCR comes from a human donor in a cohort sampled during active COVID-19. What was sequenced was peripheral blood. CDR3 nucleotide sequence: TGTGCCAGCAGCCCCCGGACAGGGCTCACAGATACGCAGTATTTT. It yields the protein CASSPRTGLTDTQYF.